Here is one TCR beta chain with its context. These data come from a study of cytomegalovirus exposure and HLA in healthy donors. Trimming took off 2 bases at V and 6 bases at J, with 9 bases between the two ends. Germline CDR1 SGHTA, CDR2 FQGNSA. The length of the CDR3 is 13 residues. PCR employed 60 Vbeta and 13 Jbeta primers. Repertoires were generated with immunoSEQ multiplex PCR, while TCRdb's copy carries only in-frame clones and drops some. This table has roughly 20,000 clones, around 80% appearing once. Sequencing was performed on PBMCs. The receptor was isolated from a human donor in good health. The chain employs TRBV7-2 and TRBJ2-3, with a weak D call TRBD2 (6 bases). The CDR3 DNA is TGTGCCAGCAGCTTAATAGGGACTGATACGCAGTATTTT. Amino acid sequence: CASSLIGTDTQYF.